This TCR beta chain came from a study of blood T cell repertoires in COVID-19. About the research overall: Samples representing acute and convalescent COVID-19 were sourced from the United States, Italy and Spain. From T cells, B-cell-depleted T cells, or PBMCs came the material, which was cDNA or gDNA.

Measured with immunoSEQ multiplex PCR; TCRdb has only the in-frame clones, and not every one. This table holds 200,000 to 250,000 clones, around 84% found once. Per the germline V gene, CDR1 is SGHRS and CDR2 is YFSETQ. V shed 2 bases and J 8 bases; nucleotides not matched to a gene: 1. CDR3 size: 12 residues. Participants came from fewer than 25 US areas, aged roughly 18 to 89 years. This clonotype was sampled from a middle-aged woman who had recovered from COVID-19. The chain links TRBV5-1 to TRBJ2-1, with 7 nucleotides matching TRBD1. Sequencing was performed on PBMCs or T cells enriched from blood (not recorded which). CDR3 amino acids: CASSFDRDEQFF. CDR3 DNA: TGCGCCAGCAGCTTCGACAGGGATGAGCAGTTCTTC.